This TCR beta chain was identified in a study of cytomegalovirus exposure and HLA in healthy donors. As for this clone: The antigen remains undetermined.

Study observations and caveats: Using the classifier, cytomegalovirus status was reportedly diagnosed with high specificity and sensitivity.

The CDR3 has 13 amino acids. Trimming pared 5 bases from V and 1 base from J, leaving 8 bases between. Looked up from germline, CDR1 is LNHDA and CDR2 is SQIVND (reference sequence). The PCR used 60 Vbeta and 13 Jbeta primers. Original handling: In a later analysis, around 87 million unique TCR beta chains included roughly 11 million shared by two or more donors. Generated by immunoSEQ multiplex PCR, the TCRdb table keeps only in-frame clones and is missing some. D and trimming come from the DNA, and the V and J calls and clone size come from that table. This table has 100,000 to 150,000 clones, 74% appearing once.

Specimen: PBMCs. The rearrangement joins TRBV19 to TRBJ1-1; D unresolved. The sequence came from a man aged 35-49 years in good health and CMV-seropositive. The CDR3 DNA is TGTGCCAGTAGTGCCCGACAGAACACTGAAGCTTTCTTT. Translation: CASSARQNTEAFF.